This TCR beta chain appears in the sequencing data of a study of blood T cell repertoires in COVID-19. Looking at the study overall: COVID-19 samples, acute and convalescent, were from the United States, Italy and Spain.

The assay was immunoSEQ multiplex PCR, and TCRdb's table has in-frame clones only and misses some. The profile shows 150,000 to 180,000 clones, around 83% of them singletons. Trimming took off 0 bases at V and 2 bases at J, with 5 bases between the two ends. Germline V gives CDR1 SQVTM, CDR2 ANQGSEA. CDR3 length: 12 residues. Sequencing input: peripheral blood. V is TRBV29-1 and J is TRBJ2-7, with no clear D. This TCR was sampled from a woman aged 50 to 60 with acute or convalescent COVID-19. The CDR3 nucleotides are TGCAGCGTTGAAGACAGGACCTACGAGCAGTACTTC. It is translated as CSVEDRTYEQYF.